A single sample is the source of the 7 T cell receptor beta chains below, sequenced in a study of T cell responses to AZD1222 COVID-19 vaccine. The assay was immunoSEQ multiplex PCR, and TCRdb's table has in-frame clones only and misses some. The sample lists 130,000 to 150,000 clones; approximately 89% were seen once. Sequenced here: peripheral blood, sampled on day 0 of AZD1222 vaccination. All receptors come from an adult in good health.

The rearrangement uses TRBV9 and TRBJ1-2; 10 nucleotides agree with TRBD1. The J segment lost 6 bases and the V segment lost 5 bases, leaving 4 bases of the junction unmatched. The CDR3 spans 13 residues. Germline CDR1 is SGDLS and CDR2 is YYNGEE. The CDR3 protein is CASRGTGADGYTF. The CDR3 bases are TGTGCCAGCAGAGGGACAGGGGCGGATGGCTACACCTTC.

The gene calls are TRBV24-1 and TRBJ2-3; D perhaps matches TRBD2 (5 bases). V was trimmed by 5 bases and J by 6 bases, leaving 11 bases between them. Germline assignment: CDR1 KGHDR and CDR2 SFDVKD. The CDR3 is made up of 13 amino acids. Written as DNA, the CDR3 is TGTGCCACCAGTGGTGGGGAGTTGGATACGCAGTATTTT. Translating it yields CATSGGELDTQYF.

J is TRBJ2-1 and V is TRBV4-2, with D perhaps matching TRBD2 (7 bases). Germline CDR1 LGHNA, CDR2 YNFKEQ. V lost 2 bases to trimming and J lost 4 bases, with 15 bases between them. The CDR3 covers 16 residues. CDR3 loop: CASSQTGEGGYNEQFF. The CDR3 nucleotides read TGTGCCAGCAGCCAAACGGGGGAGGGGGGTTACAATGAGCAGTTCTTC.

The chain has TRBV11-2 and TRBJ1-1; D is uncertain. With 3 bases removed from V and 4 bases from J, the gap between germline ends came to 12 bases. CDR3 length: 14 amino acids. The germline CDR1 and CDR2 sequences are SGHAT and FQNNGV. In DNA form, the CDR3 reads TGTGCCAGCAGCTTGGGCCTAGCGGGCACTGAAGCTTTCTTT. Encoded protein: CASSLGLAGTEAFF.

The chain links TRBV5-1 to TRBJ2-1; D gene ambiguous. Germline CDR1 is SGHRS and CDR2 is YFSETQ. The CDR3 runs to 14 residues. V was pared by 6 bases and J by 4 bases, with 14 bases between. CDR3 sequence (DNA): TGCGCCAGCAACCAGGACGGTCCTTACAATGAGCAGTTCTTC. Its protein product is CASNQDGPYNEQFF.

This clone was seen a single time. V usage is TRBV6-5 and J usage is TRBJ1-2, with D unclear. The germline gives CDR1 MNHEY, CDR2 SVGAGI. There are 13 residues in the CDR3. V lost 6 bases to trimming and J lost 8 bases, with 16 bases between them. The CDR3 DNA is TGTGCCAGCAGGGAGGTCGCTTCCCGGGGCTACACCTTC. Translation: CASREVASRGYTF.

The V and J genes are TRBV6-2 or TRBV6-3 and TRBJ2-3, with a possible D match to TRBD1 (6 bases). Germline V gives CDR1 MNHEY, CDR2 SVGEGT. Trimming took 5 bases from V and 2 from J, leaving 11 bases between them. This CDR3 has 14 amino acids. DNA of the CDR3: TGTGCCAGCAGTGGACAGCCAAACACAGATACGCAGTATTTT. This translates into CASSGQPNTDTQYF.